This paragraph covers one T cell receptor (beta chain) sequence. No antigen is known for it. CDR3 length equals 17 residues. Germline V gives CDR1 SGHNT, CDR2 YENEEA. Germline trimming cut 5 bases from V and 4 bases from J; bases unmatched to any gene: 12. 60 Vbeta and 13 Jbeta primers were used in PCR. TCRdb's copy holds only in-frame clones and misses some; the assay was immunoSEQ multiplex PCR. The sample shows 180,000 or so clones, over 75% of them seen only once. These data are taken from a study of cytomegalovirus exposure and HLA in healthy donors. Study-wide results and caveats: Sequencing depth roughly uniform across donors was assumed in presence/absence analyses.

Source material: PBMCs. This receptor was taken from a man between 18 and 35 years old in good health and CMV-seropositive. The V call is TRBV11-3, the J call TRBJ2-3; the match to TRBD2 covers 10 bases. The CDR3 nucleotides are TGTGCCAGCAGCGGAACCAGCGGGGGGGTTATTGCAGATACGCAGTATTTT. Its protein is CASSGTSGGVIADTQYF.